The source of this TCR beta chain is a study of T-cell reconstitution after alpha-beta-depleted transplantation in children. Between the trimmed V and J ends, which lost 6 bases and 2 bases, there was a span of 12 bases. Per germline, CDR1 DFQATT and CDR2 SNEGSKA (reference sequence). The CDR3 runs to 13 residues. TCRbeta library construction was performed incorporating unique molecular identifiers. From the PCR reads, TCRdb called clonotypes with MiXCR, one entry per CDR3 protein. In the table there are around 140,000 distinct CDR3 sequences, roughly 9% of which are singletons. Points from the study as a whole: As was reported, about two months after transplant, alpha-beta T cells came from several hundred expanded graft clones.

This clonotype was detected many times. The antigen is unknown. The clonotype originates from a female patient aged 2-10 years who had a stem cell transplant for congenital amegakaryocytic thrombocytopenia, so the T cells may come from the graft donor. The V gene is TRBV20-1, the J gene TRBJ2-3; D not resolved. This sample comprised PBMCs, mostly from graft donor cells, obtained 180 days after TCRalphabeta/CD19-depleted stem cell transplant. CDR3 in DNA: TGCAGTGCCCCCGAGGAAATCACAGATACGCAGTATTTT. Protein product: CSAPEEITDTQYF.